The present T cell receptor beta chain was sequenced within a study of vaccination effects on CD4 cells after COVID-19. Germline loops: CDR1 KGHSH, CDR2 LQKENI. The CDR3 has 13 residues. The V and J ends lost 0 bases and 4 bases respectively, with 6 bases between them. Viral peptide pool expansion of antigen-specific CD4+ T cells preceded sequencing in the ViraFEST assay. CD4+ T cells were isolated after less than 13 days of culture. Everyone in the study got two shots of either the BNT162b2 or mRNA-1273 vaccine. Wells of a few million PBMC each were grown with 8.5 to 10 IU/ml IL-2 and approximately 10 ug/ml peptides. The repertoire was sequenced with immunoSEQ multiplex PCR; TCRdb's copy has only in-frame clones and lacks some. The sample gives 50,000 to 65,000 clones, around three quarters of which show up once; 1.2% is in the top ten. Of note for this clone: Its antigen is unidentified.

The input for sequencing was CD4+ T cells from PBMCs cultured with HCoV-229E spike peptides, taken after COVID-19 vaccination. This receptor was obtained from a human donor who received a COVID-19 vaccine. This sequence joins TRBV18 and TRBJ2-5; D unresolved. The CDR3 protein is CASSPPVRETQYF. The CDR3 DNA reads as TGTGCCAGCTCACCACCGGTGAGAGAGACCCAGTACTTC.